The entry below describes one TCR beta chain. This clonotype was observed many times. The specificity of this receptor is unknown. Per-base quality was not reported, and no clone a single base away is much larger than it. The trim is 7 bases for V and 8 bases for J, with a gap of 11 bases between the germline ends. CDR1 and CDR2, per the germline V gene (reference sequence), are LNHDA and SQIVND. Spanning cysteine to phenylalanine, the CDR3 consists of 11 amino acids. Of the read, only the CDR3 DNA is kept; its 33 bases are in frame from base 1. The data belong to a study of T cells in Graves' hyperthyroidism and ophthalmopathy (dated by TCRdb to between 2018 and 2021). Study-level background: Peripheral blood samples were taken at the time of initial diagnosis, prior to any treatment. TCR V-J signatures able to tell the groups apart were searched for in a discovery cohort of about a hundred patients, of whom around 42 had Graves' ophthalmopathy and roughly 57 had stable Graves' hyperthyroidism. Whether ophthalmopathy could be predicted prospectively was tested in an independent validation cohort made up of about 18 hyperthyroidism patients plus 17 patients who later progressed to ophthalmopathy. The 100 discovery patients were randomly divided into training and test sets at a 7:3 ratio. The study also compared thyroid tissue and blood T-cell repertoires from five or six Graves' hyperthyroidism patients. Following sampling, methimazole starting at 30 mg daily was given to hyperthyroidism patients, and high-dose intravenous methylprednisolone was given to ophthalmopathy patients. According to the paper, TCR Vbeta CDR3 sequencing was carried out on 135 peripheral blood samples, which came from over 40 ophthalmopathy, about 75 hyperthyroidism and approximately 17 progressor patients. Results the study describes overall, beyond this receptor: A 13 V-J signature model separated ophthalmopathy from stable hyperthyroidism, with roughly 88% sensitivity and about 81% specificity in cross-validation and 80%/75% in testing. No statistical method was used to set the sample size in advance, and investigators knew the group allocation. Most expanded thyroid clonotypes (frequency above 0.001) were also detected in blood, suggesting blood repertoires may reflect thyroid immune responses. In validation, the model predicted progression to ophthalmopathy a median of about 6.8 months before onset, with roughly 70% sensitivity and about 75% specificity.

The TCR beta CDR3 regions were amplified from RNA transcripts. The TCR CDR3 was subjected to a first round of RT-PCR using the HTBI primer set and the Qiagen OneStep RT-PCR kit. Libraries were constructed in a second round of multiplex PCR, after which size selection and purification were performed. Libraries were sequenced paired-end with 100 bp reads on an Illumina HiSeq2000. Processing in the source paper ran as follows. SOAPnuke was used to process the raw data, throwing out any read that contained adapters or uncalled bases, had a mean Phred below 15, or lacked an exact constant-primer or identifier match. COPE v1.2.5 was used to merge the high-quality paired reads, and each unique nucleotide sequence was defined as a clonotype. Clonotypes were aligned to IMGT TRBV, TRBD and TRBJ reference segments using MiTCR v1.1. The analysis was restricted to V-J combinations with a frequency above 0.0001, which together covered roughly 99% of the repertoires. The TCS score was defined as F50 (clonal expansion) divided by E x V (chaos), with BLOSUM62-based TCRdist calculated between CDR3 peptides within each V-J. Welch's t-statistics and random forest reduced 500 to 650 V-J features to 13, which were used in a naive Bayes classifier (R e1071). TCRdb reanalyzed the raw reads on its own, using fastp at Q25 for trimming and MiXCR for clone calling, and kept in-frame beta chains. Entries are consolidated by CDR3 protein sequence, retaining the most common genes and DNA. TCRdb's processing, not the authors' own work, is the source of the V and J calls. The sample data list hundreds of thousands of distinct CDR3 sequences, and approximately 13% of these were observed just once. More than 5% of the sample comes from the top ten.

Hyperthyroidism patients were newly diagnosed, with disease duration under 2 months, and aged 18 to 65 years. Exclusion was applied to patients with uncontrolled infections, other autoimmune diseases, pregnancy or lactation. Diagnoses were established on the basis of clinical symptoms, serum thyroxine and TRAb, thyroid ultrasound, and orbital computed tomography. Blood from progressor patients was drawn when they were first diagnosed with hyperthyroidism, before any ophthalmopathy symptoms appeared. PBMCs were isolated from about 9 ml of fresh peripheral blood by Ficoll-Paque density gradient centrifugation. Patients classed as progressors first received a Graves' hyperthyroidism diagnosis and then went on to develop ophthalmopathy during follow-up. Total RNA was extracted using Trizol reagent, and RNA quality was assessed on an Agilent 2100 Bioanalyzer.

The sequencing input was blood. The sequence came from a woman aged 25-40 years with Graves' hyperthyroidism that later progressed to Graves' ophthalmopathy. The sequence is built from TRBV19 and TRBJ1-2; the D gene is possibly TRBD1, with 5 bases matching. In nucleotides, the sequence is TGTGCCAGTACCTCAGGGATGGGCTACACCTTC. Its protein product is CASTSGMGYTF. The entire variable domain, with the stretches around the CDR3 drawn from the reference TRBV19 and TRBJ1-2 proteins, is DGGITQSPKYLFRKEGQNVTLSCEQNLNHDAMYWYRQDPGQGLRLIYYSQIVNDFQKGDIAEGYSVSREKKESFPLTVTSAQKNPTAFYLCASTSGMGYTFGSGTRLTVV.